This T cell receptor (beta chain) was recovered during a study of glioma-infiltrating T cells. General study points: Tissue and blood shared very few CDR3 sequences.

This clonotype was recorded a few times. Its antigen is undetermined. TCR alpha and beta CDR3 regions were amplified from RNA using iRepertoire nested multiplex PCR. Tissue mRNA or PBMC total RNA, 100-400 ng, went into one-step reverse transcription and amplification. TCRdb analysed the multiplex PCR reads with MiXCR anew, one entry per CDR3 protein. This sample carries around 130,000 distinct CDR3 sequences, about 25% of them seen once, and the ten largest clones take around a quarter. The CDR3 runs to 12 residues. Per germline, CDR1 MDHEN and CDR2 SYDVKM. Trimming took off 2 bases at V and 7 bases at J, with 8 bases between the two ends.

Sequencing was performed on glioma tissue, nonneoplastic brain tissue, or PBMCs (not recorded which). This sequence originates from a human donor with low-grade glioma or glioblastoma, undergoing nonglioma brain surgery, or in good health (not recorded which). The V gene is TRBV28, the J gene TRBJ1-1; D may be TRBD1 (5 bases). In nucleotides, the CDR3 is TGTGCCAGCAGTTTAGGGGCGATTGAAGCTTTCTTT. Translating it yields CASSLGAIEAFF.